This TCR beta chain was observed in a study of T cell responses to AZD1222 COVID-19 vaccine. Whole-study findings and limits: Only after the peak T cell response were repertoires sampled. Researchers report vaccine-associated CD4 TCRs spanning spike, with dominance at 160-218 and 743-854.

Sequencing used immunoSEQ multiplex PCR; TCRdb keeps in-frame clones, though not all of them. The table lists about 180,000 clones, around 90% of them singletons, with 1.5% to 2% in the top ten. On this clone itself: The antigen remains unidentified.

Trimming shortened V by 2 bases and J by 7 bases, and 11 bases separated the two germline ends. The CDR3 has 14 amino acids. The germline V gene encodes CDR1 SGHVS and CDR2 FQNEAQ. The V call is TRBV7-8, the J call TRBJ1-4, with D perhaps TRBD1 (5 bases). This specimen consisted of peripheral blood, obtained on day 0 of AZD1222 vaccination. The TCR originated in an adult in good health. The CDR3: CASSLPGQAEKLFF. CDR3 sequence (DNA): TGTGCCAGCAGCTTACCCGGACAAGCTGAAAAACTGTTTTTT.